A selection of T cell receptor beta chains follows, all from one sample in a study of early T cells in non-severe SARS-CoV-2 infection. TCRdb re-called the 5' RACE reads through MiXCR, storing one row per CDR3 protein. The sample has just under 65,000 distinct CDR3 sequences; about 6% are singletons. The source material was whole blood, sampled at baseline. These receptors came from an adult who was a healthcare worker with PCR-confirmed SARS-CoV-2 infection or an uninfected control (not recorded which). Both conserved end residues are part of each CDR3. A D gene is named only where the DNA matches it firmly. Expanded clones are given a class, and other clones once, few, many or no size at all.

NA,TRBV10-3,TRBJ2-1,many,TGTGCCATCAGTGGTGAGGGCGACTATGAGCAGTTCTTC,CAISGEGDYEQFF
TRBD2,TRBV29-1,TRBJ2-7,many,TGCAGCGTTGCACGGCCCGGGACTAGCGGGACCCTGTACGAGCAGTACTTC,CSVARPGTSGTLYEQYF
NA,TRBV7-2,TRBJ2-1,NA,TGTGCCAGCAGCTTAGCTGGAGCGGTTAACAATGAGCAGTTCTTC,CASSLAGAVNNEQFF
NA,TRBV6-1,TRBJ1-2,many,TGTGCCAGCAGTGAGGAGGGACACATGAATGGCTACACCTTC,CASSEEGHMNGYTF
NA,TRBV6-5,TRBJ2-3,many,TGTGCCAGCAGTTACGCTCGAGGGACAGATACGCAGTATTTT,CASSYARGTDTQYF
TRBD2,TRBV20-1,TRBJ2-7,many,TGCAGTGCTAGTGGACTAGCGGGAGCCTACGAGCAGTACTTC,CSASGLAGAYEQYF
TRBD2,TRBV7-2,TRBJ2-5,few,TGTGCCAGCAGCGAACTACTAGCGGGAGAAGAGACCCAGTACTTC,CASSELLAGEETQYF
TRBD2,TRBV7-2,TRBJ2-3,many,TGTGCCAGCTCTAGGGCGGGAGAGCGCACAGATACGCAGTATTTT,CASSRAGERTDTQYF
NA,TRBV28,TRBJ2-7,many,TGTGCCAGCAGTCTCCTAACCCCTTCCTACGAGCAGTACTTC,CASSLLTPSYEQYF
TRBD2,TRBV7-6,TRBJ2-1,many,TGTGCCAGCAGCCCAAGACCCGGAGGTGCTAGCGGGGCAAGCTCCTACAATGAGCAGTTCTTC,CASSPRPGGASGASSYNEQFF
NA,TRBV29-1,TRBJ1-1,NA,TGCAGCGTGACCGCGGGGGGCTTCGTTGCTGAAGCTTTCTTT,CSVTAGGFVAEAFF
NA,TRBV19,TRBJ1-5,many,TGTGCCAGTAGCGAGTCTCACAGGGTTGGGCAGCCCCAGCATTTT,CASSESHRVGQPQHF
TRBD1,TRBV20-1,TRBJ2-5,NA,TGCAGTGCTAGAGGACAGACAGGGCAAGAGACCCAGTACTTC,CSARGQTGQETQYF
NA,TRBV20-1,TRBJ1-5,many,TGCAGTGCTAGGGGAAGGAGCAATCAGCCCCAGCATTTT,CSARGRSNQPQHF
NA,TRBV20-1,TRBJ2-1,many,TGCAGTGCTAGAGATAAGGGAAACCGACGTAATGAGCAGTTCTTC,CSARDKGNRRNEQFF
TRBD2,TRBV6-6,TRBJ2-1,many,TGTGCCAGCAGTTACTCGATGCTCGAGGGGCTAGCGGGAGGCAACTCCTACAATGAGCAGTTCTTC,CASSYSMLEGLAGGNSYNEQFF
TRBD2,TRBV20-1,TRBJ2-3,many,TGCAGTGCCCCCGTTCGGAATAGCGGGAGTTCAGATACGCAGTATTTT,CSAPVRNSGSSDTQYF
NA,TRBV7-6,TRBJ2-5,many,TGTGCCAGCAGCTACCAAGAGACCCAGTACTTC,CASSYQETQYF
TRBD1,TRBV6-5,TRBJ1-2,many,TGTGCCAGCAGGGGAACAGGGGGCGATGGCTACACCTTC,CASRGTGGDGYTF
TRBD1,TRBV7-6,TRBJ1-4,NA,TGTGCCAGCAGCTTAGGACTACAGGGGATGACGGATGAAAAACTGTTTTTT,CASSLGLQGMTDEKLFF
NA,TRBV28,TRBJ2-7,few,TGTGCCAGCAGTTCCAGCCACCCGGGACTGAGCTCCTACGAGCAGTACTTC,CASSSSHPGLSSYEQYF
NA,TRBV6-2/TRBV6-3,TRBJ2-2,few,TGTGCCAGCAGTTCGACCAACACCGGGGAGCTGTTTTTT,CASSSTNTGELFF
TRBD2,TRBV11-3,TRBJ2-1,many,TGTGCCAGCAGCTTAGGGACTAGCAATGAGCAGTTCTTC,CASSLGTSNEQFF
NA,TRBV11-2,TRBJ1-1,many,TGTGCCAGCAGCTTAGATGCGAACACTGAAGCTTTCTTT,CASSLDANTEAFF
NA,TRBV7-8,TRBJ2-7,NA,TGTGCCAGCAGCTTAGTCGGTAGCGAAACGGGGGAGCAGTACTTC,CASSLVGSETGEQYF
NA,TRBV6-5,TRBJ1-1,many,TGTGCCAGCAGGAGCCGACAGAACACTGAAGCTTTCTTT,CASRSRQNTEAFF
NA,TRBV29-1,TRBJ2-5,many,TGCAGCGTTACCCGGAGCACCCGAGAGACCCAGTACTTC,CSVTRSTRETQYF
NA,TRBV7-9,TRBJ1-6,NA,TGTGCCAGCAGCCCCACGACCTATAATTCACCCCTCCACTTT,CASSPTTYNSPLHF
NA,TRBV27,TRBJ1-2,many,TGTGCCAGCAGTTTGGCAGGGCACTATGGCTACACCTTC,CASSLAGHYGYTF
TRBD1,TRBV25-1,TRBJ2-2,many,TGTGCCAGCAGTGACTCCGGACAGGGGGCTTCTTACACCGGGGAGCTGTTTTTT,CASSDSGQGASYTGELFF
NA,TRBV3-1,TRBJ1-1,NA,TGTGCCAGCAGCCATCATTCCTTGGACAGCCCTGAAGCTTTCTTT,CASSHHSLDSPEAFF
NA,TRBV19,TRBJ2-5,few,TGTGCCAGTACCAGGAAGGGTGAGGAGACCCAGTACTTC,CASTRKGEETQYF
TRBD2,TRBV10-3,TRBJ2-7,NA,TGTGCCATCAGTGTCGGGACTAGCGGAGCCTACGAGCAGTACTTC,CAISVGTSGAYEQYF
NA,TRBV7-2,TRBJ2-6,many,TGTGCCAGCAGCTTAGCTACGAACTCTGGGGCCAACGTCCTGACTTTC,CASSLATNSGANVLTF
TRBD1,TRBV7-6,TRBJ2-3,many,TGTGCCAGCAGCGTGGGACAGGGGGCCGGGGATACGCAGTATTTT,CASSVGQGAGDTQYF
NA,TRBV6-1,TRBJ1-2,many,TGTGCCAGCAGTGAACAGAGTGGGGTCGGACGCGGCTACACCTTC,CASSEQSGVGRGYTF
NA,TRBV6-2/TRBV6-3,TRBJ2-7,many,TGTGCCAGCAGTTACCTAACAGGGTCCTACGAGCAGTACTTC,CASSYLTGSYEQYF
NA,TRBV6-2/TRBV6-3,TRBJ1-2,many,TGTGCCAGCAGCAATAGCGGAGGGTACGGCTACACCTTC,CASSNSGGYGYTF
NA,TRBV6-6,TRBJ2-6,many,TGTGCCAGCAGTTACGAGTCCGGAAAACCTGGGGCCAACGTCCTGACTTTC,CASSYESGKPGANVLTF
TRBD1,TRBV7-2,TRBJ2-5,many,TGTGCCAGCAGCCAGGACAGGGGTAGGGAGACCCAGTACTTC,CASSQDRGRETQYF
NA,TRBV6-5,TRBJ2-7,many,TGTGCCACCTGGAAGGAGGCCAACGAGCAGTACTTC,CATWKEANEQYF
TRBD1,TRBV7-8,TRBJ2-7,NA,TGTGCCAGCAGCCCGACGTGGGGGAACAGGGGTTTAAGGAGCTCCTACGAGCAGTACTTC,CASSPTWGNRGLRSSYEQYF
NA,TRBV6-2/TRBV6-3,TRBJ2-1,NA,TGTGCCAGCAGTTACTCGGCGGGCCGCACGAATGAGCAGTTCTTC,CASSYSAGRTNEQFF
NA,TRBV6-2/TRBV6-3,TRBJ2-7,few,TGTGCCAGCAGTCACCCAACAGTCCCCTCCTACGAGCAGTACTTC,CASSHPTVPSYEQYF
TRBD2,TRBV7-2,TRBJ2-1,many,TGTGCCAGCAGCTTAGGTGGCGGGGGGACGTACAATGAGCAGTTCTTC,CASSLGGGGTYNEQFF
NA,TRBV28,TRBJ2-6,few,TGTGCCAGCAGTTTACCCGGACGCGGGGCCAACGTCCTGACTTTC,CASSLPGRGANVLTF